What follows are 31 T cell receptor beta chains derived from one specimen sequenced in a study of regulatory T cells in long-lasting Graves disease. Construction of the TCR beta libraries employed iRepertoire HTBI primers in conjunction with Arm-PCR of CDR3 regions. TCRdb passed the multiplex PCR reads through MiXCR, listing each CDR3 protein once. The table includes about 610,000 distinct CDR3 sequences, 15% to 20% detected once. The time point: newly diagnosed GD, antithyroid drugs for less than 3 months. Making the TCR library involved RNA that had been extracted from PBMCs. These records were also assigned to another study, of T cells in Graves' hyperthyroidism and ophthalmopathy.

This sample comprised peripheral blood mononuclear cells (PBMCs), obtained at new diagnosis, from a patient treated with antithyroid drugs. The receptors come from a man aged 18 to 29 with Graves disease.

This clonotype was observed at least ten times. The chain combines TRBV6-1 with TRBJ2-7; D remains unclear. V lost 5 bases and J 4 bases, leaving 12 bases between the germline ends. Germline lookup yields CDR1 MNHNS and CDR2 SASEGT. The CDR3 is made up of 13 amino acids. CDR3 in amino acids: CASSPGSVYEQYF. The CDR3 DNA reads TGTGCCAGCAGTCCCGGATCCGTATACGAGCAGTACTTC.

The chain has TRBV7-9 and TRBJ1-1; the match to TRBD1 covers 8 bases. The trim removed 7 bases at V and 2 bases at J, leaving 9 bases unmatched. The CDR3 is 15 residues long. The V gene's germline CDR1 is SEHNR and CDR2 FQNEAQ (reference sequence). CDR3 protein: CASTQTGVENTEAFF. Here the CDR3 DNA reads TGTGCCAGCACCCAGACAGGGGTTGAAAACACTGAAGCTTTCTTT.

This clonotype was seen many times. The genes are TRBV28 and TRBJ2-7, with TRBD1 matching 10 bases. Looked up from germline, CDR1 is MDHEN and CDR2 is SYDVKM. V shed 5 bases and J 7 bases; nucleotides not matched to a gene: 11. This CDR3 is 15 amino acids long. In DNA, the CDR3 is TGTGCCAGCAGTACGCCGGGACAGGGGTCGAGGGAGCAGTACTTC. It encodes CASSTPGQGSREQYF.

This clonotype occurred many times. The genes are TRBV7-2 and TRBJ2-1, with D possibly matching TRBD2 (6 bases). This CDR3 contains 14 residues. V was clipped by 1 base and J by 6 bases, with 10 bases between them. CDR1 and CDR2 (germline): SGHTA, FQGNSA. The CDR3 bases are TGTGCCAGCAGCTTAGGGGTTAGCGGCAATGAGCAGTTCTTC. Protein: CASSLGVSGNEQFF.

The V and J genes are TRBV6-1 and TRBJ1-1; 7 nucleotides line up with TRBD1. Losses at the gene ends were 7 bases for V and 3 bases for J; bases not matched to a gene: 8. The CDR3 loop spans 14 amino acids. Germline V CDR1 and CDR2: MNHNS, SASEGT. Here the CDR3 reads CASTPGGTDTEAFF. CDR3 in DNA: TGTGCCAGCACCCCGGGCGGGACAGACACTGAAGCTTTCTTT.

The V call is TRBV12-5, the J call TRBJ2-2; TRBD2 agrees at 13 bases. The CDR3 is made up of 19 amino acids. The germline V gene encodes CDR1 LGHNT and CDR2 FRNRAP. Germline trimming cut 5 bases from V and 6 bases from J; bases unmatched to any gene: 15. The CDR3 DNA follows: TGTGCTAGTGGTCCCGTCCCCACTAGCGGGAGGGTATCGTCCGGGGAGCTGTTTTTT. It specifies CASGPVPTSGRVSSGELFF.

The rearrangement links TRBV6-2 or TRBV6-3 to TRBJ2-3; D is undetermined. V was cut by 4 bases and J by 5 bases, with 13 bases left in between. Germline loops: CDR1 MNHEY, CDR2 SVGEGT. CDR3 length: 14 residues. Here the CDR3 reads CASSSEGRIDTQYF. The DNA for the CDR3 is TGTGCCAGCAGTTCAGAAGGGCGCATAGATACGCAGTATTTT.

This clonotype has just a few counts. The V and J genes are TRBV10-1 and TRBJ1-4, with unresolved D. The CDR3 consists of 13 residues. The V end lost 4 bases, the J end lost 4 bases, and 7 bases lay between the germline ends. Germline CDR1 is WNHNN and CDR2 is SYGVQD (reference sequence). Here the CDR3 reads CASSAGFNEKLFF. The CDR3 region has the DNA TGCGCCAGCAGTGCGGGATTTAATGAAAAACTGTTTTTT.

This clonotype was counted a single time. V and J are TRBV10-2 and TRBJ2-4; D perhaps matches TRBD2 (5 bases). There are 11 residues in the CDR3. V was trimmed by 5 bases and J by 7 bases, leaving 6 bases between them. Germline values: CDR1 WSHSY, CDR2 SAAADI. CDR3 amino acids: CASSTSNIQYF. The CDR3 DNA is TGCGCCAGCAGTACTAGTAACATTCAGTACTTC.

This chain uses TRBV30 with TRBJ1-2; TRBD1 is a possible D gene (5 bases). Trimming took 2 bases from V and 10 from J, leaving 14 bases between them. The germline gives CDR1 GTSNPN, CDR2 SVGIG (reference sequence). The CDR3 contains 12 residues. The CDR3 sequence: CAWSSPTVLYTF. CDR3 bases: TGTGCCTGGAGTTCTCCGACAGTCCTCTACACCTTC. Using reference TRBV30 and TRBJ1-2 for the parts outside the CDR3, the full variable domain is SQTIHQWPATLVQPVGSPLSLECTVEGTSNPNLYWYRQAAGRGLQLLFYSVGIGQISSEVPQNLSASRPQDRQFILSSKKLLLSDSGFYLCAWSSPTVLYTFGSGTRLTVV.

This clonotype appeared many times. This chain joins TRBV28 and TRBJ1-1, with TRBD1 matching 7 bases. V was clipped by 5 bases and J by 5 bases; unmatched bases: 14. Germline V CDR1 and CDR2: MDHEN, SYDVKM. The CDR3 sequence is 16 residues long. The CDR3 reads CASSKGQTRVWTEAFF. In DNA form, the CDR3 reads TGTGCCAGCAGTAAGGGACAGACCCGTGTTTGGACTGAAGCTTTCTTT.

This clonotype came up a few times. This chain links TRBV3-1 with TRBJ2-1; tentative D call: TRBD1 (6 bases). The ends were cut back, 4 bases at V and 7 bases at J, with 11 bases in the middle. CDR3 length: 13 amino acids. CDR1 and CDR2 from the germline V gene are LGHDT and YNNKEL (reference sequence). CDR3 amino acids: CASSPGQPNEQFF. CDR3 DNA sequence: TGTGCCAGCAGCCCGGGACAACCTAATGAGCAGTTCTTC.

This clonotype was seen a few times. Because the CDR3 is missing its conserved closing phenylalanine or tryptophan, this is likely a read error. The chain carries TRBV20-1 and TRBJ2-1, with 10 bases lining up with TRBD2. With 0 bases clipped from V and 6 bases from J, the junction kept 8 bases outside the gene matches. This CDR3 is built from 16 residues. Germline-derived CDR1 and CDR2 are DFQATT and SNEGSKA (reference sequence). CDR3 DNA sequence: TGCAGTGCTAGAGAACGGACTAGCGGAATCATCAATGAGCAGTTCTGC. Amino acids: CSARERTSGIINEQFC.

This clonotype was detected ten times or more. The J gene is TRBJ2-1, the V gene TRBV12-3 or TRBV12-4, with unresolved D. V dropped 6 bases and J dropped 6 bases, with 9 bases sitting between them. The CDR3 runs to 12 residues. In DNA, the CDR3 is TGTGCCAGCAGCCCCAATCCCAATGAGCAGTTCTTC. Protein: CASSPNPNEQFF.

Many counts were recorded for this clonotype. The DNA for the CDR3 is TGTGCCAGCAGCAGGACGGAGACCCAGTACTTC. Its protein product is CASSRTETQYF. This sequence joins TRBV3-1 and TRBJ2-5; the D is unclear. The CDR3 extends over 11 amino acids. The V gene's germline CDR1 is LGHDT and CDR2 YNNKEL (reference sequence). Trimming shortened V by 5 bases and J by 5 bases, and 6 bases separated the two germline ends.

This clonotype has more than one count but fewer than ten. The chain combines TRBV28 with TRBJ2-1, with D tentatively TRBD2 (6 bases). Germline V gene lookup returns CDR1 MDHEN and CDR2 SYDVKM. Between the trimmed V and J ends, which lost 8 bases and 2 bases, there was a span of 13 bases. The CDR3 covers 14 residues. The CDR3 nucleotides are TGTGCCAGCGTGCGGCGGGACGCCTACAATGAGCAGTTCTTC. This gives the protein CASVRRDAYNEQFF.

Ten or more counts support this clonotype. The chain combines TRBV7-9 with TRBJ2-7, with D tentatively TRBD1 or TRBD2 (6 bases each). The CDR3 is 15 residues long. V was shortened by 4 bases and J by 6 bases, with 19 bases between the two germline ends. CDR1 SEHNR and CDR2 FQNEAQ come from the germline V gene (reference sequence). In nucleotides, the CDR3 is TGTGCCAGCAGCTCCCAGGGGCAGGGACTCTCCGAGCAGTACTTC. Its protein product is CASSSQGQGLSEQYF.

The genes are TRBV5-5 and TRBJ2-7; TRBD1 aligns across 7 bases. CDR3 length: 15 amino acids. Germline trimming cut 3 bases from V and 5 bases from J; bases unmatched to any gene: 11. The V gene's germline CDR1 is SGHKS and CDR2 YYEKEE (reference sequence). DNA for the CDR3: TGTGCCAGCAGCTCCCCCGGGACAGATGCCGACGAGCAGTACTTC. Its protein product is CASSSPGTDADEQYF.

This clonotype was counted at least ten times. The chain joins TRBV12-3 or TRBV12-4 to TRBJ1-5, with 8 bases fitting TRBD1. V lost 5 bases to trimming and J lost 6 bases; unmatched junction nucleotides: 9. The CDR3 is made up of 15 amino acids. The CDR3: CASSPQGAHGQPQHF. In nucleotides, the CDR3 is TGTGCCAGCAGTCCTCAGGGGGCGCATGGTCAGCCCCAGCATTTT.

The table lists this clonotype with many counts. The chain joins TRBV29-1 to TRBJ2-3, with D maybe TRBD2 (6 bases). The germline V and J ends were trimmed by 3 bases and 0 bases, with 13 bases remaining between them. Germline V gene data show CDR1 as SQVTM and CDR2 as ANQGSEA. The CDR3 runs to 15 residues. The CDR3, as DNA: TGCAGCGTTGATGGGGCCGGGACTAGCACAGATACGCAGTATTTT. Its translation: CSVDGAGTSTDTQYF.

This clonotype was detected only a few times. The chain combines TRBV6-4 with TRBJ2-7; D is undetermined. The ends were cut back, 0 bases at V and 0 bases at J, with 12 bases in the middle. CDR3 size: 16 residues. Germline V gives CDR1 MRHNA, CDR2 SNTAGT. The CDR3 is CASSDSAPPHSYEQYF. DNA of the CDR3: TGTGCCAGCAGTGACTCGGCTCCACCGCACTCCTACGAGCAGTACTTC.

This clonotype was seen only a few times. The CDR3 here is CSAPRQLEDTQYF. DNA of the CDR3: TGCAGTGCTCCTCGCCAACTCGAGGATACGCAGTATTTT. The V call is TRBV20-1, the J call TRBJ2-3; the D is unclear. The germline V gene encodes CDR1 DFQATT and CDR2 SNEGSKA (reference sequence). The CDR3 sequence is 13 residues long. V was shortened by 5 bases and J by 6 bases, with 15 bases between the two germline ends.

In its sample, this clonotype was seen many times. The CDR3 reads CASSPRGEQFF. Written as DNA, the CDR3 is TGTGCCAGCAGTCCCCGCGGTGAGCAGTTCTTC. The genes are TRBV11-2 and TRBJ2-1; D is ambiguous. Germline CDR1 reads SGHAT; CDR2 reads FQNNGV. CDR3 length equals 11 residues. Trimming shortened V by 6 bases and J by 9 bases, and 9 bases separated the two germline ends.

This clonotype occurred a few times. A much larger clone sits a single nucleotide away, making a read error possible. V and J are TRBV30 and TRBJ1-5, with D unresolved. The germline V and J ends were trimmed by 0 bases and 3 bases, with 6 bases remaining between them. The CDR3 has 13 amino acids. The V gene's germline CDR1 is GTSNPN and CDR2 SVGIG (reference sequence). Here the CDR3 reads CAWSVQNNQPQHF. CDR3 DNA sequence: TGTGCCTGGAGTGTACAGAACAATCAGCCCCAGCATTTT.

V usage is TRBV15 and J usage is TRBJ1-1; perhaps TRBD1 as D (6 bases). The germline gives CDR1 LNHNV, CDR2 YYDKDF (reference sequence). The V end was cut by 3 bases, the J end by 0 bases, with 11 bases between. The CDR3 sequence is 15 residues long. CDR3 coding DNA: TGTGCCACCAGCAGCCCCAGGGGAATGAACACTGAAGCTTTCTTT. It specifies CATSSPRGMNTEAFF.

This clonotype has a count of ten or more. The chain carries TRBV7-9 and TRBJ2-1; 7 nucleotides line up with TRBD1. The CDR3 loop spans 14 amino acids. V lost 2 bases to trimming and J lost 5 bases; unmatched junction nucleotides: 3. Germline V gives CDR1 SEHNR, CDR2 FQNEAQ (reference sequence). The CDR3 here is CASSLIGTDNEQFF. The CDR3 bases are TGTGCCAGCAGCTTAATTGGGACAGACAATGAGCAGTTCTTC.

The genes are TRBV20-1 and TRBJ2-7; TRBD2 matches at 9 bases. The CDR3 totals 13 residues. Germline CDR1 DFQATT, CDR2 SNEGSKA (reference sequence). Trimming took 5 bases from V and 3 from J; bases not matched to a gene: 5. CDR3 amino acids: CSAYKREDYEQYF. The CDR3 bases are TGCAGTGCTTACAAGCGGGAGGACTACGAGCAGTACTTC.

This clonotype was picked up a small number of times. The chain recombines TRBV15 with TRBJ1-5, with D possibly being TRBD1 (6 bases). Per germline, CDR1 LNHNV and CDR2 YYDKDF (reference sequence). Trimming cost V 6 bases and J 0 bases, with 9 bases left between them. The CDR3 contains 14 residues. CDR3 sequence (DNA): TGTGCCACCAGTGAGGGGGGTAGCAATCAGCCCCAGCATTTT. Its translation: CATSEGGSNQPQHF.

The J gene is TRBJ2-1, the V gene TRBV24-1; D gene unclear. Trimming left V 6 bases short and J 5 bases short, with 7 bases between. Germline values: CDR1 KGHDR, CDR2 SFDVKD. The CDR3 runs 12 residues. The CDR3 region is CATSSENNEQFF. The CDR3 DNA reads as TGTGCCACCAGTTCGGAAAACAATGAGCAGTTCTTC.

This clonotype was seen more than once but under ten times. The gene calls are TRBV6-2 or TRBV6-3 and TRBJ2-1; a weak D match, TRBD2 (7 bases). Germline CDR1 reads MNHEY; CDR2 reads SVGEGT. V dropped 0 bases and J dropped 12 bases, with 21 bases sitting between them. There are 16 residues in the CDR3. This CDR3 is CASSYSRREGVGGQFF. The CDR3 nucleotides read TGTGCCAGCAGTTACTCGCGGAGGGAGGGGGTGGGCGGGCAGTTCTTC.

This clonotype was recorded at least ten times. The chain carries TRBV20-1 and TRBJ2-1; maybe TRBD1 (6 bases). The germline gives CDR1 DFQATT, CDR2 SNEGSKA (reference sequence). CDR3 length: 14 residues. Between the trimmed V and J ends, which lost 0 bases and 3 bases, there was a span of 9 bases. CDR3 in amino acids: CSARDGGYYNEQFF. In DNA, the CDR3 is TGCAGTGCTAGAGATGGGGGCTACTACAATGAGCAGTTCTTC.